The 7 T cell receptor beta chains in this list originate from one sample, sequenced in a study of blood T cell repertoires in COVID-19. Sequenced by immunoSEQ multiplex PCR; TCRdb stores in-frame clones only, minus some. The sample holds under 150,000 clones, about 85% seen once. What was sequenced was peripheral blood. The receptor set was obtained from a man between 35 and 55 years old with acute or convalescent COVID-19.

The chain is built from TRBV6-1 and TRBJ2-3; 9 bases align to TRBD2. Germline V gene sequence: CDR1 MNHNS, CDR2 SASEGT. After removal of 2 bases from V and 6 bases from J, the junction contained 6 bases not matched to a gene. The CDR3 has 15 residues. In nucleotides, the CDR3 is TGTGCCAGCAGTGAACTAGCGGGGCCCGGGGATACGCAGTATTTT. Amino acids: CASSELAGPGDTQYF.

The chain carries TRBV7-3 and TRBJ2-5; 8 nucleotides align to TRBD1. Unmatched junction bases numbered 5, after V lost 0 bases and J lost 5 bases. The germline V gene encodes CDR1 SGHTA and CDR2 FQGTGA. The CDR3 runs to 15 residues. In nucleotides, the CDR3 is TGTGCCAGCAGCTTAACCGGACAGGGCGGCGAGACCCAGTACTTC. As protein: CASSLTGQGGETQYF.

V gene TRBV11-2 combines with J gene TRBJ1-2; the D gene is possibly TRBD1 (5 bases). Between the trimmed V and J ends, which lost 1 base and 6 bases, there was a span of 18 bases. The germline CDR1 and CDR2 sequences are SGHAT and FQNNGV. The CDR3 loop spans 16 amino acids. The CDR3 region has the DNA TGTGCCAGCAGCTTAGCCCCGAGTGGTGTAGGGGATGGCTACACCTTC. Translation: CASSLAPSGVGDGYTF.

As DNA, the CDR3 is TGTGCCAGCAGTGAACAGGCTCGCACCACTTACAATGAGCAGTTCTTC. As protein: CASSEQARTTYNEQFF. The chain carries TRBV2 and TRBJ2-1; no firm D call. This CDR3 has 16 residues. Trimming pared 2 bases from V and 4 bases from J, leaving 15 bases between. Per the germline V gene, CDR1 is SNHLY and CDR2 is FYNNEI.

The V call is TRBV3-1 (or the pseudogene TRBV3-2), the J call TRBJ1-1; TRBD1 aligns across 9 bases. The germline CDR1 and CDR2 sequences are LGHDT and YNNKEL (reference sequence). The CDR3 is 14 amino acids. Unmatched junction bases numbered 1, after V lost 1 base and J lost 4 bases. CDR3 coding DNA: TGTGCCAGCAGCCAAGTGACAGGGGGCACTGAAGCTTTCTTT. Protein sequence: CASSQVTGGTEAFF.

The chain combines TRBV20-1 with TRBJ1-2; D gene uncertain. Trimming pared 3 bases from V and 7 bases from J, leaving 9 bases between. The CDR3 has 11 amino acids. Germline V gene sequence: CDR1 DFQATT, CDR2 SNEGSKA (reference sequence). CDR3 region: CSASFSSGYTF. The CDR3 DNA reads TGCAGTGCTAGTTTTAGCAGTGGCTACACCTTC.

This clone has just a few counts. The genes are TRBV11-2 and TRBJ2-7; the match to TRBD1 covers 9 bases. The CDR3 spans 13 residues. Germline V lookup: CDR1 SGHAT, CDR2 FQNNGV. V shed 5 bases and J 3 bases; nucleotides not matched to a gene: 2. CDR3 residues: CASSMDRGYEQYF. The CDR3 bases are TGTGCCAGCAGCATGGACAGGGGCTACGAGCAGTACTTC.